This T cell receptor beta chain appears in the sequencing data of a study of early T cells in non-severe SARS-CoV-2 infection (dated by TCRdb to the early 2020s). About the investigation overall: Because TCR sequencing was done on bulk RNA from unsorted whole blood, the alpha and beta chains could not be paired.

Library creation used 5' RACE. Sequencer: NextSeq 500. The TCR library protocol attached unique molecular identifiers to individual cDNA molecules to correct for sequencing error and PCR bias. Sequencing covered both TCR alpha and beta chains, and within each sample the abundances of alpha and beta sequences were tightly co-correlated. The paper's data handling went like this. Decombinator V4 was used to perform V gene, J gene and CDR3 annotation of TCR sequences. Expanded TCRs were defined as changing significantly between any two time points under a Poisson model with p below 0.0001. TCR abundances were normalised to the total number of TCRs sequenced in each sample and reported as counts per million. MAIT TCRs were defined by TRAV1-2 paired with TRAJ12, TRAJ20 or TRAJ33, and iNKT TCRs by TRAV10 paired with TRAJ18. A search of VDJdb, accessed on 1 November 2021, was run for TCRs annotated to CMV, EBV and SARS-CoV-2, with TCRs annotated for multiple antigens excluded. In TCRdb, the public reads were trimmed at Q25 with fastp and aligned with MiXCR, with productive beta chains retained. Rows with one shared CDR3 protein collapse into an entry with the most common genes and DNA. The V and J calls follow TCRdb's processing rather than the paper's. The sample table lists fewer than 130,000 distinct CDR3 sequences, approximately 12% of them with a count of one. The top ten clones comprise approximately 3.8% of the sample.

This was a case-control study nested in a cohort of healthcare workers in London, UK, who had nasopharyngeal swab PCR tests and blood samples taken every week. Healthcare workers were enrolled in the week of the UK lockdown, from 23 to 31 March 2020, and were followed every week for up to roughly 15 weeks. This clonotype came up a few times. Its antigen has not been determined. No qualities accompany the bases; no much larger clone lies one base away. V is pruned by 7 bases and J by 8 bases, leaving 8 bases of the junction without a gene match. From cysteine to phenylalanine, the CDR3 is 16 amino acids long. Of all the DNA, just the CDR3 is kept, 48 bases in frame from base 1. What the authors observed across the whole study: VDJdb matching was skewed toward anti-spike CD8 responses and likely underestimated virus-specific expansions, missing private and CD4 specificities.

The source of this sequence is an adult who was a healthcare worker with PCR-confirmed SARS-CoV-2 infection or an uninfected control (not recorded which). The chain was built from TRBV12-3 or TRBV12-4 and TRBJ2-1, and 16 junctional nucleotides match TRBD2. This sample comprised whole blood, obtained at baseline. CDR3 protein: CASTGTSGGALDEQFF. The DNA reads TGTGCCAGCACCGGGACTAGCGGGGGGGCGTTGGATGAGCAGTTCTTC.